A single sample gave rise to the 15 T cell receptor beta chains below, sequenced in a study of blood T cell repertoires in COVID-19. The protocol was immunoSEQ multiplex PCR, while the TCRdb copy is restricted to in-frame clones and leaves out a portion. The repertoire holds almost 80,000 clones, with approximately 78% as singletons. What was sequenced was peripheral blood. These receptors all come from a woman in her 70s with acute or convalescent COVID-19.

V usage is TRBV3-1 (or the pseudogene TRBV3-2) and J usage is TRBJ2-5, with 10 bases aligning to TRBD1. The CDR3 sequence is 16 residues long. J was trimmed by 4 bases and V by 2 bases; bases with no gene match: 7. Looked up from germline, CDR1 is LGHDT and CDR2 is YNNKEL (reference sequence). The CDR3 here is CASSQYGTGVIETQYF. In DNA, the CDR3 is TGTGCCAGCAGCCAATACGGGACAGGGGTTATAGAGACCCAGTACTTC.

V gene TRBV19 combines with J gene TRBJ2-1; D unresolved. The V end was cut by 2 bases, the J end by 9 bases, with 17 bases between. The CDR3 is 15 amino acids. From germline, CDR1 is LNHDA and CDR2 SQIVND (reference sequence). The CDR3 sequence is CASSITSSRFGEQFF. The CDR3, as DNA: TGTGCCAGTAGTATAACGTCTTCTAGATTTGGTGAGCAGTTCTTC.

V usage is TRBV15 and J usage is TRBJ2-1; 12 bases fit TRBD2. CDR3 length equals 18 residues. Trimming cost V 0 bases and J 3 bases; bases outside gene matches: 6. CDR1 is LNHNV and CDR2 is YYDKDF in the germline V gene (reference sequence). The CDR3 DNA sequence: TGTGCCACCAGCAGAGATGCTAGCGGGAGGGTGGTCTACAATGAGCAGTTCTTC. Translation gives CATSRDASGRVVYNEQFF.

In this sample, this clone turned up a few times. CDR3 coding DNA: TGTGCCAGTAGTTCCAGGGGATCGAGCGAGCAGTACTTC. It specifies CASSSRGSSEQYF. The chain carries TRBV19 and TRBJ2-7; a weak D match, TRBD1 (6 bases). The V end lost 5 bases, the J end lost 6 bases, and 14 bases lay between the germline ends. From germline, CDR1 is LNHDA and CDR2 SQIVND (reference sequence). The CDR3 spans 13 residues.

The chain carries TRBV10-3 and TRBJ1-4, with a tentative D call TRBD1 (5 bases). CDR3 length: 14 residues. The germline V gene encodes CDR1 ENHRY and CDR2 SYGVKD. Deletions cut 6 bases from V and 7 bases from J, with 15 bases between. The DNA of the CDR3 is TGTGCCATCAGACCCCAGGGCGATGGTGAAAAACTGTTTTTT. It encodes CAIRPQGDGEKLFF.

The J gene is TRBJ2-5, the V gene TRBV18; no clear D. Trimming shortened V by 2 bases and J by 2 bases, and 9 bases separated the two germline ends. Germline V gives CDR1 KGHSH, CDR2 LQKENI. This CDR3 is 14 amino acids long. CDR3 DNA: TGTGCCAGCTCACCAGGAAGGAGACAAGAGACCCAGTACTTC. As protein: CASSPGRRQETQYF.

CDR3 residues: CASSLHQGSDNSPLHF. CDR3 DNA: TGTGCCAGTAGCCTTCATCAGGGATCAGATAATTCACCCCTCCACTTT. This chain joins TRBV19 and TRBJ1-6; D is possibly TRBD1 (5 bases). CDR3 length: 16 residues. With 6 bases removed from V and 5 bases from J, the gap between germline ends came to 17 bases. Germline CDR1 reads LNHDA; CDR2 reads SQIVND (reference sequence).

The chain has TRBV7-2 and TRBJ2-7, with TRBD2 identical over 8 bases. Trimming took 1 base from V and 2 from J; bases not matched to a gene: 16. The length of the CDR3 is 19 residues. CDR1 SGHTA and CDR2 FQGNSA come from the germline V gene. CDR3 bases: TGTGCCAGCAGCTTAGGCGGGAGGACACAGAAAACAGAACCCTACGAGCAGTACTTC. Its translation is CASSLGGRTQKTEPYEQYF.

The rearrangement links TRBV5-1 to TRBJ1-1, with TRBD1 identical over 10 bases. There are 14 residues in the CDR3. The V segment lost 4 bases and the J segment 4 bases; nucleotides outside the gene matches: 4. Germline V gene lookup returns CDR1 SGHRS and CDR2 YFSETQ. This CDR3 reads CASSIGTGVTEAFF. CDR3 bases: TGCGCCAGCAGCATTGGGACAGGGGTCACTGAAGCTTTCTTT. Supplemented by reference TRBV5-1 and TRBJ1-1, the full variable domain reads KAGVTQTPRYLIKTRGQQVTLSCSPISGHRSVSWYQQTPGQGLQFLFEYFSETQRNKGNFPGRFSGRQFSNSRSEMNVSTLELGDSALYLCASSIGTGVTEAFFGQGTRLTVV.

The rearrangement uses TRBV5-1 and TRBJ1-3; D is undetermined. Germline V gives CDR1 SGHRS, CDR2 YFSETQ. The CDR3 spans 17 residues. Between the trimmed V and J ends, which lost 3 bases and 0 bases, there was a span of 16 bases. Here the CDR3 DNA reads TGCGCCAGCAGCTGGAGTCCCAGCGCAAACTCTGGAAACACCATATATTTT. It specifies CASSWSPSANSGNTIYF.

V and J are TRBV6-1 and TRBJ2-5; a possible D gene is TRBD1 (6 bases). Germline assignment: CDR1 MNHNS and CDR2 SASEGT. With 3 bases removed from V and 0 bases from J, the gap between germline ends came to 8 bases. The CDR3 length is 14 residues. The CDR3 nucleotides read TGTGCCAGCAGTGAGGGGGCAGACCAAGAGACCCAGTACTTC. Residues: CASSEGADQETQYF.

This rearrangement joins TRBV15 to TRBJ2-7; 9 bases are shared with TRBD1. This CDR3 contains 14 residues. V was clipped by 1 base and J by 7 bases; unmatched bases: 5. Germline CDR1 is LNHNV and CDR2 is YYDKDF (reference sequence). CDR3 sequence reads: CATSRVRTGVEQYF. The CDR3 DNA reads TGTGCCACCAGCAGAGTGCGGACAGGGGTTGAGCAGTACTTC.

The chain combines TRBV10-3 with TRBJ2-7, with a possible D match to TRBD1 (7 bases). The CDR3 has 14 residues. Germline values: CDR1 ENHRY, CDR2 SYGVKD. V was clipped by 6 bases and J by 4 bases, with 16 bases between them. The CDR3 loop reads CAISPTGRRYEQYF. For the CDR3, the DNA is TGTGCCATCAGCCCGACAGGGAGGCGTTACGAGCAGTACTTC.

The CDR3 DNA is TGTGCCAGCAGTCAGGGGGGCGGGGAGCTGTTTTTT. Translation: CASSQGGGELFF. The chain combines TRBV12-3 or TRBV12-4 with TRBJ2-2; D is possibly TRBD1 (7 bases). V dropped 5 bases and J dropped 7 bases, with 8 bases sitting between them. The CDR3 spans 12 residues.

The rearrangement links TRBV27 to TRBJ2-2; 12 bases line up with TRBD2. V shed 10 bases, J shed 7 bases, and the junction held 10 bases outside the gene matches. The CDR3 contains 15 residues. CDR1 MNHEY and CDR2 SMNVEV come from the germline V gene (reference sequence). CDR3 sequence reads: CATRLAGALLGELFF. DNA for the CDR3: TGTGCCACGAGACTAGCGGGAGCCCTCCTCGGGGAGCTGTTTTTT.